These 9 T cell receptor beta chains were all obtained from the same sample, sequenced in a study of spatial heterogeneity in lung cancer. Via MiXCR, TCRdb re-called the 5' RACE reads, giving one row per CDR3 protein. The repertoire includes about 3,000 distinct CDR3 sequences, 6.5% to 10% of them detected once, and 20% to 25% sits in the top ten. The time point denotes: sample taken at primary tumor resection. The input for sequencing was normal lung tissue next to the tumor, taken at surgery. Source of these receptors: a female donor with early-stage non-small cell lung cancer.

This clonotype is termed medium-sized. This chain connects TRBV28 to TRBJ2-7; D call uncertain. Germline lookup yields CDR1 MDHEN and CDR2 SYDVKM. The ends were cut back, 3 bases at V and 3 bases at J, with 12 bases in the middle. This CDR3 is 14 amino acids long. The CDR3 sequence: CASSLVGLHYEQYF. CDR3 coding DNA: TGTGCCAGCAGTTTGGTAGGGCTGCACTACGAGCAGTACTTC.

This chain connects TRBV3-1 to TRBJ2-5, with D perhaps TRBD1 or TRBD2 (5 bases each). The CDR3 extends over 14 amino acids. Germline loops: CDR1 LGHDT, CDR2 YNNKEL (reference sequence). Trimming shortened V by 7 bases and J by 2 bases, and 14 bases separated the two germline ends. The CDR3 bases are TGTGCCAGCAATGGGGACCAAGTGCAAGAGACCCAGTACTTC. It is translated as CASNGDQVQETQYF.

This clonotype has ten or more counts. J is TRBJ2-5 and V is TRBV7-2, with a tentative D call TRBD2 (5 bases). The CDR3 extends over 15 amino acids. Per the germline V gene, CDR1 is SGHTA and CDR2 is FQGNSA. The germline V and J ends were trimmed by 5 bases and 2 bases, with 15 bases remaining between them. Written as DNA, the CDR3 is TGTGCCAGCAGCCCTCATAGCGTGAGACAAGAGACCCAGTACTTC. Translated, it gives CASSPHSVRQETQYF.

Only a few counts were recorded for this clonotype. The chain joins TRBV3-1 to TRBJ2-1; D unclear. Trimming pared 4 bases from V and 8 bases from J, leaving 6 bases between. The length of the CDR3 is 11 residues. Germline V gene lookup returns CDR1 LGHDT and CDR2 YNNKEL (reference sequence). CDR3 coding DNA: TGTGCCAGCAGCCCCGGTTATGAGCAGTTCTTC. As protein: CASSPGYEQFF.

Sample share makes this clonotype medium-sized. The J gene is TRBJ2-3, the V gene TRBV4-3; 9 bases agree with TRBD1. With V trimmed by 4 bases and J by 4 bases, 9 bases remained unmatched. The CDR3 runs to 16 residues. Germline assignment: CDR1 LGHNA and CDR2 YSLEER. This CDR3 reads CASSPDTGGAADTQYF. The CDR3 DNA reads TGCGCCAGCAGCCCGGACACAGGGGGCGCGGCAGATACGCAGTATTTT.

In its sample, this clonotype is medium-sized (0.01 to 0.1%). V and J are TRBV20-1 and TRBJ2-7; D perhaps matches TRBD1 (5 bases). The CDR3 has 14 amino acids. Trimming removed 0 bases from V and 0 bases from J, with 9 bases in between. CDR1 and CDR2 (germline): DFQATT, SNEGSKA (reference sequence). CDR3 loop: CSARDLDSSYEQYV. The CDR3 DNA follows: TGCAGTGCTAGAGATTTAGACAGCTCCTACGAGCAGTACGTC.

This clonotype came up many times. The chain joins TRBV7-9 to TRBJ2-3, with 9 nucleotides matching TRBD1. Trimming cost V 4 bases and J 3 bases; bases outside gene matches: 8. The CDR3 consists of 16 residues. The germline V gene encodes CDR1 SEHNR and CDR2 FQNEAQ (reference sequence). The CDR3 spells CASSSQQGAKTDTQYF. CDR3 nucleotide sequence: TGTGCCAGCAGCTCACAACAGGGGGCGAAAACAGATACGCAGTATTTT.

This rearrangement joins TRBV29-1 to TRBJ1-2; D perhaps matches TRBD1 (5 bases). The CDR3 is 16 amino acids. Trimming removed 0 bases from V and 2 bases from J, with 16 bases in between. Germline V gene data show CDR1 as SQVTM and CDR2 as ANQGSEA. Here the CDR3 reads CSVEDYSRDKNYGYTF. Written as DNA, the CDR3 is TGCAGCGTTGAAGATTATAGCAGGGATAAAAACTATGGCTACACCTTC. Based on the CDR3 plus reference TRBV29-1 and TRBJ1-2, the full variable domain is SAVISQKPSRDICQRGTSLTIQCQVDSQVTMMFWYRQQPGQSLTLIATANQGSEATYESGFVIDKFPISRPNLTFSTLTVSNMSPEDSSIYLCSVEDYSRDKNYGYTFGSGTRLTVV.

This clonotype was picked up a small number of times. This chain connects TRBV4-1 to TRBJ1-4; D is unresolved. V lost 4 bases, J lost 8 bases, and 11 bases lay in between. Germline V gene lookup returns CDR1 MGHRA and CDR2 YSYEKL. The CDR3 covers 13 residues. CDR3 sequence reads: CASSRGPEEKLFF. The CDR3 DNA follows: TGCGCCAGCAGCCGAGGCCCAGAGGAAAAACTGTTTTTT.